A selection of T cell receptor beta chains follows, all from one sample in a study of shared clonotypes between healthy human individuals. Sequencing was performed with immunoSEQ multiplex PCR; in TCRdb, only in-frame clones are kept and a portion is missing. This repertoire shows 2,100,000 or so clones, 90% to 96% found once; its top ten account for 0.13%. Sequenced material: naive CD4+ T cells sorted from blood. These receptors all come from a man younger than 35 in good health. The CDR3 runs from the conserved cysteine through the conserved F or W. D genes are given only for firm matches. The size entry is marked missing in some rows and otherwise reads once, few, many or a size class.

clone size,D gene,J gene,V gene,CDR3 protein,CDR3 DNA
.,.,TRBJ2-3,TRBV5-6,CASSDSGGADTQYF,TGTGCCAGCAGCGATTCCGGCGGTGCGGATACGCAGTATTTT
.,.,TRBJ1-1,TRBV2,CASRRERDSTEAFF,TGTGCCAGCAGAAGGGAAAGGGATAGCACTGAAGCTTTCTTT
.,.,TRBJ2-7,TRBV9,CASSVATYSYEQYF,TGTGCCAGCAGCGTAGCGACCTACTCCTACGAGCAGTACTTC
.,.,TRBJ1-3,TRBV2,CASSTYSGPAPGNTIYF,TGTGCCAGCAGTACCTACAGCGGGCCCGCTCCCGGAAACACCATATATTTT
.,TRBD1,TRBJ2-7,TRBV25-1,CASSEPGTGIYEQYF,TGTGCCAGCAGTGAACCCGGGACAGGGATATACGAGCAGTACTTC
once,.,TRBJ1-1,TRBV27,CAGRAGEGNTEAFF,TGTGCCGGCAGGGCAGGGGAAGGGAACACTGAAGCTTTCTTT
.,.,TRBJ2-5,TRBV11-3,CARGELGGLPGRETQYF,TGTGCCAGGGGCGAGCTAGGGGGGCTCCCTGGAAGAGAGACCCAGTACTTC
.,.,TRBJ1-6,TRBV21-1,CASSKRRGGRSHNSPLHF,TGTGCCAGCAGCAAAAGGAGGGGCGGAAGGTCCCATAATTCACCCCTCCACTTT
.,.,TRBJ1-2,TRBV19,CASSIASGMAGYTF,TGTGCCAGTAGTATAGCGTCGGGGATGGCTGGCTACACCTTC
.,TRBD1,TRBJ1-1,TRBV28,CASETGGIAEAFF,TGTGCCAGCGAAACAGGGGGCATCGCTGAAGCTTTCTTT
.,TRBD2,TRBJ2-1,TRBV4-3,CASSQDSGTSRQQFF,TGCGCCAGCAGCCAAGATTCCGGGACTAGCAGACAGCAGTTCTTC
.,.,TRBJ1-3,TRBV19,CASSIVALGNTIYF,TGTGCCAGTAGTATAGTAGCCCTCGGAAACACCATATATTTT
.,.,TRBJ2-1,TRBV29-1,CSVGGAVWGNEQFF,TGCAGCGTTGGCGGGGCAGTCTGGGGGAATGAGCAGTTCTTC
.,.,TRBJ1-1,TRBV5-1,CASSSTGDLTEAFF,TGCGCCAGCAGCTCGACAGGAGATTTAACTGAAGCTTTCTTT
.,.,TRBJ2-2,TRBV7-3,CASSLGGSLSNTGELFF,TGTGCCAGCAGCTTAGGAGGGTCCTTATCGAACACCGGGGAGCTGTTTTTT
.,.,TRBJ1-5,TRBV21-1,CASSKASRYHQPQHF,TGTGCCAGCAGCAAAGCGAGCAGGTACCATCAGCCCCAGCATTTT
.,.,TRBJ2-2,TRBV5-4,CASSIWTPNTGELFF,TGTGCCAGCAGCATCTGGACGCCGAACACCGGGGAGCTGTTTTTT
.,.,TRBJ1-2,TRBV10-3,CAISESQLRGYTF,TGTGCCATCAGTGAGTCACAGTTACGTGGCTACACCTTC
.,.,TRBJ2-5,TRBV5-4,CASSLGTVQETQYF,TGTGCCAGCAGCTTGGGGACGGTTCAAGAGACCCAGTACTTC
.,.,TRBJ2-7,TRBV18,CASSGPSYEQYF,TGTGCCAGCTCAGGCCCGTCCTACGAGCAGTACTTC
.,.,TRBJ2-7,TRBV5-1,CASSRGTESYEQYF,TGCGCCAGCAGCCGGGGGACAGAGTCCTACGAGCAGTACTTC
.,.,TRBJ2-4,TRBV2,CASSGGVSKNIQYF,TGTGCCAGCAGTGGAGGGGTAAGCAAAAACATTCAGTACTTC
.,.,TRBJ2-2,TRBV5-1,CASSFQGFNRDTGELFF,TGCGCCAGCAGCTTCCAGGGATTTAACAGGGACACCGGGGAGCTGTTTTTT
.,TRBD1,TRBJ1-6,TRBV28,CASSLVGPGQGGSPLHF,TGTGCCAGCAGTTTGGTGGGACCGGGACAGGGAGGCTCACCCCTCCACTTT
.,TRBD1,TRBJ2-4,TRBV18,CASSLRQGLNIQYF,TGTGCCAGCTCACTAAGACAGGGGTTAAACATTCAGTACTTC
.,TRBD1,TRBJ2-1,TRBV7-9,CASSAGQVYNEQFF,TGTGCCAGCAGCGCAGGACAGGTTTACAATGAGCAGTTCTTC
.,TRBD2,TRBJ2-5,TRBV7-2,CASSPQTAGGVETQYF,TGTGCCAGCAGCCCCCAGACCGCGGGGGGCGTAGAGACCCAGTACTTC
.,.,TRBJ2-3,TRBV4-2,CASSQGTGSDTQYF,TGTGCCAGCAGCCAAGGAACAGGGTCAGATACGCAGTATTTT
.,.,TRBJ1-1,TRBV5-4,CASSLTSRPTEAFF,TGTGCCAGCAGCTTGACCAGCCGGCCCACTGAAGCTTTCTTT